This note documents a single T cell receptor beta chain sequence. Germline V gene sequence: CDR1 SGHTA, CDR2 FQGTGA. Trimming cost V 5 bases and J 8 bases; bases outside gene matches: 10. The CDR3 covers 15 residues. Next came a second PCR, run for about 6 to 12 cycles, which used a sample-barcoded 5' primer along with a J-beta primer mix. Via MiXCR, TCRdb re-called the 5' RACE reads, giving one row per CDR3 protein. The sample holds approximately 2,000,000 distinct CDR3 sequences, about 39% seen once. This sample is drawn from a study of blood T cells in healthy people across ages. Sample: blood. The sequence came from a human donor in good health. This chain links TRBV7-3 with TRBJ2-2; 8 nucleotides line up with TRBD1. CDR3 nucleotide sequence: TGTGCCAGCAGCCCCCGGGACAGGCGCCGGGGGGAGCTGTTTTTT. This translates into CASSPRDRRRGELFF.